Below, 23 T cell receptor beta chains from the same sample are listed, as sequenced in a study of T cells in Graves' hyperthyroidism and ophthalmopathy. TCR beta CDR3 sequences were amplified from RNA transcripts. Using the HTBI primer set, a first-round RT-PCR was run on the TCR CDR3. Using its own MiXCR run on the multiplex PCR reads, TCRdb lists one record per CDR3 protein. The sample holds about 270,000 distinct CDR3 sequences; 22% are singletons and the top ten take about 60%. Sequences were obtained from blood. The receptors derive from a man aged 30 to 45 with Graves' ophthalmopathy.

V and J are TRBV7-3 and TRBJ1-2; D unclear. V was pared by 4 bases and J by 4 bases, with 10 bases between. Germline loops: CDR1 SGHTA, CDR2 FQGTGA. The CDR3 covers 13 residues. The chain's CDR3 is CASSSTSGYGYTF. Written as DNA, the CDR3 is TGTGCCAGCAGCTCCACGTCGGGCTATGGCTACACCTTC.

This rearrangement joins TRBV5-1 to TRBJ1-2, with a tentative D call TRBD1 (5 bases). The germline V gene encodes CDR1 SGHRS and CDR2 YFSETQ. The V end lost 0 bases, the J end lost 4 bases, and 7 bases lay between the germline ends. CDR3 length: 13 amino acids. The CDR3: CASSLGQIYGYTF. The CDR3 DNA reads TGCGCCAGCAGCTTGGGACAGATCTATGGCTACACCTTC.

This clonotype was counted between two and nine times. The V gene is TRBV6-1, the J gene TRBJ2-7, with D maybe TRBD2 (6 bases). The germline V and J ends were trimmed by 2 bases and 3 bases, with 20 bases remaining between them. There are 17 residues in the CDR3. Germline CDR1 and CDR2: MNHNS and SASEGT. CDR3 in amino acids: CASSEMEGEILYYEQYF. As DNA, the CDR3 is TGTGCCAGCAGTGAAATGGAGGGAGAGATCCTATACTACGAGCAGTACTTC.

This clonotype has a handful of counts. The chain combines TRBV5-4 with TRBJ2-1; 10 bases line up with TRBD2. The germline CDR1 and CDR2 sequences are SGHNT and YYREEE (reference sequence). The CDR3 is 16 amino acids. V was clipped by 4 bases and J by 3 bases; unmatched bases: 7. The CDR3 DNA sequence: TGTGCCAGCAGCCGTTGGACTAGCGGAAACTACAATGAGCAGTTCTTC. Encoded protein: CASSRWTSGNYNEQFF.

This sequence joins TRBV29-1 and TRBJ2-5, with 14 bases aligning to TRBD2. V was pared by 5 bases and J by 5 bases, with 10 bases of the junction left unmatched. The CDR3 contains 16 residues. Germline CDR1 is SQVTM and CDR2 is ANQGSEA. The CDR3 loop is CSVLGTSGSPGETQYF. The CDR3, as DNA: TGCAGCGTTCTCGGGACTAGCGGGAGCCCTGGGGAGACCCAGTACTTC. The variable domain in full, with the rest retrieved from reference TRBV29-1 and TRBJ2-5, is SAVISQKPSRDICQRGTSLTIQCQVDSQVTMMFWYRQQPGQSLTLIATANQGSEATYESGFVIDKFPISRPNLTFSTLTVSNMSPEDSSIYLCSVLGTSGSPGETQYFGPGTRLLVL.

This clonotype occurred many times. The CDR3 region is CASSRGGGTYRWTEAFF. The CDR3, as DNA: TGTGCCAGCAGTCGAGGCGGGGGGACGTATCGTTGGACTGAAGCTTTCTTT. The rearrangement uses TRBV6-1 and TRBJ1-1, with a weak D call TRBD1 (5 bases). Germline CDR1 and CDR2: MNHNS and SASEGT. Trimming took 5 bases from V and 5 from J, leaving 24 bases between them. The CDR3 covers 17 residues.

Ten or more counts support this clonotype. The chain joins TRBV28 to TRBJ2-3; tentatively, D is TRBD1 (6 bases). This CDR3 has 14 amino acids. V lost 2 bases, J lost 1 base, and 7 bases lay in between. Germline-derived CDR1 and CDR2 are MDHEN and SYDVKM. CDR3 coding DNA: TGTGCCAGCAGTTTACCAGGGGGCACAGATACGCAGTATTTT. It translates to CASSLPGGTDTQYF. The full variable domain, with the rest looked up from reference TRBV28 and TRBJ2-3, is DVKVTQSSRYLVKRTGEKVFLECVQDMDHENMFWYRQDPGLGLRLIYFSYDVKMKEKGDIPEGYSVSREKKERFSLILESASTNQTSMYLCASSLPGGTDTQYFGPGTRLTVL.

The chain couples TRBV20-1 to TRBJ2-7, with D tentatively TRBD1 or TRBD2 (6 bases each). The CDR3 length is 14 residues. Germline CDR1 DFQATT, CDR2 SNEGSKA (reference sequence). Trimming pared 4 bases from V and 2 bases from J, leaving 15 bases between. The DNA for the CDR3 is TGCAGTGCTATAGAGGGGGGCAGAACCTACGAGCAGTACTTC. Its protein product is CSAIEGGRTYEQYF.

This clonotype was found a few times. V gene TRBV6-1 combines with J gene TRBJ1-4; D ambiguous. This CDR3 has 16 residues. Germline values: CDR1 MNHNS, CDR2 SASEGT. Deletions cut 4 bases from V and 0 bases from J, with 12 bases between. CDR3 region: CASSAQWIATNEKLFF. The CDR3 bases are TGTGCCAGCAGTGCCCAGTGGATTGCAACTAATGAAAAACTGTTTTTT.

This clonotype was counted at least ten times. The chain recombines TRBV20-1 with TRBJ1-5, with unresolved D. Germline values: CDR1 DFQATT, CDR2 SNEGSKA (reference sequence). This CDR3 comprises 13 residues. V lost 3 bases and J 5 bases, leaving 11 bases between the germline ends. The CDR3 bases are TGCAGTGCTAGGGTCAGTACCTATCAGCCCCAGCATTTT. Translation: CSARVSTYQPQHF.

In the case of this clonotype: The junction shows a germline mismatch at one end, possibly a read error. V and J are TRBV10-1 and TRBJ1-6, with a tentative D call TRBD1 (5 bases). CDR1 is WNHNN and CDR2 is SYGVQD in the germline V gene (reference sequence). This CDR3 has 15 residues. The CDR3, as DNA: TGTGCCATCAGTGAGGGGCCAGACCGGGGTTCACCCCTCCACTTT. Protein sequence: CAISEGPDRGSPLHF.

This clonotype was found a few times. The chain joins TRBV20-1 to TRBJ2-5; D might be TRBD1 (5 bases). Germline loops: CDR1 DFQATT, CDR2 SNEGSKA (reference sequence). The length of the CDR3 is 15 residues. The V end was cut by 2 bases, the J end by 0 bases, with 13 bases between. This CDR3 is CSARPTTAHQETQYF. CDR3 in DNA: TGCAGTGCTAGACCGACGACAGCCCACCAAGAGACCCAGTACTTC.

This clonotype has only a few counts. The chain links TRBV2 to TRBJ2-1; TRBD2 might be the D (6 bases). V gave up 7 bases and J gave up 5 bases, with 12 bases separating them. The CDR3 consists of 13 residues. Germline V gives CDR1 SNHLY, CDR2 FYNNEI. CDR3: CASIQDYNNEQFF. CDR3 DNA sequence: TGTGCCAGCATTCAGGACTACAACAATGAGCAGTTCTTC.

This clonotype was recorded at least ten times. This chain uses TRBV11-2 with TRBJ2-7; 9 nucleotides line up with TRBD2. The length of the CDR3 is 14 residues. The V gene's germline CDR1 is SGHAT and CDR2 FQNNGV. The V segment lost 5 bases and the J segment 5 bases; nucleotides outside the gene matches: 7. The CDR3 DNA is TGTGCCAGCAGCGATAGCGGGAGAAGGAACGAGCAGTACTTC. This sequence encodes CASSDSGRRNEQYF.

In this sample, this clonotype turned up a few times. This CDR3 reads CASSSTGGMGETQYF. Written as DNA, the CDR3 is TGTGCCAGCAGCTCGACAGGCGGAATGGGGGAGACCCAGTACTTC. V and J are TRBV7-3 and TRBJ2-5; possible D gene TRBD1, 6 bases. The length of the CDR3 is 15 residues. Germline V gene data show CDR1 as SGHTA and CDR2 as FQGTGA. V was cut by 4 bases and J by 5 bases, with 17 bases left in between.

Here the CDR3 DNA reads TGTGCCAGCTCACCACGAGTCTTACAGGGGGCGGGTGAGCAGTACTTC. Its protein is CASSPRVLQGAGEQYF. The chain recombines TRBV18 with TRBJ2-7; 9 bases map to TRBD1. The junction had 11 bases not matched to a gene; V was cut back by 1 base and J by 7 bases. Germline CDR1 and CDR2: KGHSH and LQKENI. This CDR3 is built from 16 residues.

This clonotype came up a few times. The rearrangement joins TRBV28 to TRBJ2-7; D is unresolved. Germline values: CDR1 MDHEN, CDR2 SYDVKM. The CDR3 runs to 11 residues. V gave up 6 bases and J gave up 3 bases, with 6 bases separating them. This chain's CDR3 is CASRNRYEQYF. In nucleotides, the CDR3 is TGTGCCAGCAGGAACCGCTACGAGCAGTACTTC.

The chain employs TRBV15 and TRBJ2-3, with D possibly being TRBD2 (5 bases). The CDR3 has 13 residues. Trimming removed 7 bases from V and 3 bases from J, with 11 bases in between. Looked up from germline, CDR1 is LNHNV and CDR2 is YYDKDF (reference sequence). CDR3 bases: TGTGCCACCATGCGTGGAGGTACAGATACGCAGTATTTT. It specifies CATMRGGTDTQYF.

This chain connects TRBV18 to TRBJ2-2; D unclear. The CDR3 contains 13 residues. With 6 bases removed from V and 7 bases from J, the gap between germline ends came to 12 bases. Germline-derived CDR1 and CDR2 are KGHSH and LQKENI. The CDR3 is CASSERVFGELFF. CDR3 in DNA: TGTGCCAGCTCCGAACGGGTCTTCGGGGAGCTGTTTTTT.

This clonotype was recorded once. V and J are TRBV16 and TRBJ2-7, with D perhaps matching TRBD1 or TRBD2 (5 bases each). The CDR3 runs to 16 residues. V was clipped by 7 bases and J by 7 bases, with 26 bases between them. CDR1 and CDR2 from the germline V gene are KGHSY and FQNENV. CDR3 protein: CASTQNDGGRRSEQYF. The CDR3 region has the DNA TGTGCCAGCACTCAAAACGATGGGGGAAGGAGGTCGGAGCAGTACTTC.

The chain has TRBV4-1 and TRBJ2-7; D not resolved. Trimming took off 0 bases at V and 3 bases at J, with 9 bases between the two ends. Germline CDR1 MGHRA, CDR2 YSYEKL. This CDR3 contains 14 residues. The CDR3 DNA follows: TGCGCCAGCAGCCAAGAACCCACGGACTACGAGCAGTACTTC. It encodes CASSQEPTDYEQYF.

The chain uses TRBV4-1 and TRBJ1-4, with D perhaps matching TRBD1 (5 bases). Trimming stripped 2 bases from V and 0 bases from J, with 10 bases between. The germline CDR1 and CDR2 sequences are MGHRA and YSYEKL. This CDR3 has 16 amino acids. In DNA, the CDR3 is TGCGCCAGCAGCCAACAAAAACAGGCAACTAATGAAAAACTGTTTTTT. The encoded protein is CASSQQKQATNEKLFF.

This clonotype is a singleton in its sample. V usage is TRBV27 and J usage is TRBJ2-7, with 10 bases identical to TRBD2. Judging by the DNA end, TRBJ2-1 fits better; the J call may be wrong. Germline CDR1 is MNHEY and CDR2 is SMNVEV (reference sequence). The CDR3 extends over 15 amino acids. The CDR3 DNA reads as TGTGCCAGCAGTTCCCGGACTAGCGGCACCTACGAGCAGTTCTTC. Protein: CASSSRTSGTYEQFF.